This paragraph reports one TCR beta chain. The antigen remains unidentified. Trimming took off 2 bases at V and 2 bases at J, with 9 bases between the two ends. The CDR3 has 14 amino acids. CDR1 and CDR2 (germline): SGHVS, FNYEAQ. The data are from a study of OX40 agonist ivuxolimab in advanced cancers. Study context: Ivuxolimab is an agonistic anti-OX40 (CD134) antibody, and patients were treated with it. Recorded diagnoses for dose-escalation patients were hepatocellular carcinoma, melanoma, renal cell or head and neck cancer. Study outcomes and limitations: Dose levels from 0.1 to 3.0 mg/kg saw CD4+ and CD8+ blood T cells expand clonally by week 6.

Libraries were prepared by immunoSEQ multiplex PCR; TCRdb keeps only in-frame clonotypes and omits some of them. Altogether 45,000 to 65,000 clones are present, roughly 82% being singletons, with the ten largest covering approximately 6%. The rearrangement joins TRBV7-6 to TRBJ2-5; unclear D gene. The source is an adult with an advanced solid tumor such as melanoma, head and neck, liver or kidney cancer. Source: CD4+ or CD8+ T cells sorted from blood, taken in a trial of the OX40 agonist ivuxolimab. CDR3 protein: CASSLRAGQETQYF. The CDR3 region has the DNA TGTGCCAGCAGCTTAAGGGCCGGTCAAGAGACCCAGTACTTC. The variable domain in full, with the rest retrieved from reference TRBV7-6 and TRBJ2-5, is GAGVSQSPRYKVTKRGQDVALRCDPISGHVSLYWYRQALGQGPEFLTYFNYEAQQDKSGLPNDRFSAERPEGSISTLTIQRTEQRDSAMYRCASSLRAGQETQYFGPGTRLLVL.